Following are 25 T cell receptor beta chains from one sample sequenced in a study of blood T cells in healthy people across ages. A second PCR of 7 to 11 cycles used a sample-barcoded 5' primer and a J-beta primer mix. TCRdb ran MiXCR on the 5' RACE reads and lists one entry per CDR3 protein. This repertoire shows under 2 million distinct CDR3 sequences, roughly 32% found once; its top ten account for roughly 12%. Sequenced material: blood. These receptor sequences come from a woman in her thirties in good health.

The chain uses TRBV6-4 and TRBJ2-7, with a tentative D call TRBD2 (6 bases). CDR3 length: 15 amino acids. CDR1 MRHNA and CDR2 SNTAGT come from the germline V gene. V was pared by 6 bases and J by 3 bases, with 18 bases between. The CDR3 spells CASSPTGEPVYEQYF. The CDR3 nucleotides read TGTGCCAGCAGCCCGACGGGGGAGCCGGTCTACGAGCAGTACTTC.

CDR3 loop: CASSLVGGDSDSNEQFF. The CDR3 coding sequence is TGTGCCAGCAGCTTAGTCGGCGGGGACAGTGATTCCAATGAGCAGTTCTTC. V usage is TRBV7-9 and J usage is TRBJ2-1; TRBD1 might be the D (7 bases). Trimming removed 1 base from V and 6 bases from J, with 19 bases in between. Germline V gene data show CDR1 as SEHNR and CDR2 as FQNEAQ (reference sequence). The CDR3 sequence is 17 residues long. The full variable domain, rest sourced from reference TRBV7-9 and TRBJ2-1, is DTGVSQNPRHKITKRGQNVTFRCDPISEHNRLYWYRQTLGQGPEFLTYFQNEAQLEKSRLLSDRFSAERPKGSFSTLEIQRTEQGDSAMYLCASSLVGGDSDSNEQFFGPGTRLTVL.

This clonotype was seen ten or more times. J is TRBJ2-1 and V is TRBV7-2, with a weak D call TRBD1 (6 bases). V dropped 1 base and J dropped 12 bases, with 16 bases sitting between them. The germline V gene has CDR1 SGHTA and CDR2 FQGNSA. The CDR3 sequence is 14 residues long. The CDR3 sequence: CASSLGLSGGGQFF. As DNA, the CDR3 is TGTGCCAGCAGCTTAGGACTCTCTGGGGGCGGGCAGTTCTTC.

In this sample, this clonotype turned up a few times. The J gene is TRBJ2-7, the V gene TRBV5-1; TRBD2 matches at 7 bases. Per the germline V gene, CDR1 is SGHRS and CDR2 is YFSETQ. This CDR3 has 14 amino acids. After removal of 4 bases from V and 2 bases from J, the junction contained 6 bases not matched to a gene. The CDR3 spells CASSHSGATYEQYF. The CDR3 nucleotides are TGCGCCAGCAGCCACAGCGGGGCTACCTACGAGCAGTACTTC.

The chain combines TRBV7-9 with TRBJ2-2; 7 nucleotides line up with TRBD2. The CDR3 contains 16 residues. Trimming took 1 base from V and 3 from J; bases not matched to a gene: 5. The germline V gene encodes CDR1 SEHNR and CDR2 FQNEAQ (reference sequence). CDR3 DNA: TGTGCCAGCAGCTTAGTTGGCGGGAGAGACACCGGGGAGCTGTTTTTT. It specifies CASSLVGGRDTGELFF.

The V gene is TRBV10-3, the J gene TRBJ2-2; 13 nucleotides align to TRBD2. The CDR3 contains 17 residues. Germline-derived CDR1 and CDR2 are ENHRY and SYGVKD. After removal of 3 bases from V and 7 bases from J, the junction contained 8 bases not matched to a gene. The CDR3: CAISDISTSGRRGELFF. Written as DNA, the CDR3 is TGTGCCATCAGTGACATCTCGACTAGCGGGAGGCGCGGGGAGCTGTTTTTT.

The CDR3 DNA is TGTGCCAGCAGAGACAGGGGGCGTTCGTCTGGCTACACCTTC. As protein: CASRDRGRSSGYTF. This chain joins TRBV6-1 and TRBJ1-2; 10 nucleotides line up with TRBD1. Trimming removed 6 bases from V and 7 bases from J; junction bases left unmatched: 8. The CDR3 consists of 14 residues. Germline values: CDR1 MNHNS, CDR2 SASEGT.

J is TRBJ2-2 and V is TRBV5-1; no clear D. The CDR3 length is 16 residues. V dropped 0 bases and J dropped 1 base, with 10 bases sitting between them. Germline V gives CDR1 SGHRS, CDR2 YFSETQ. The CDR3 spells CASSLGRGVNTGELFF. Here the CDR3 DNA reads TGCGCCAGCAGCTTGGGGCGAGGAGTGAACACCGGGGAGCTGTTTTTT.

The chain is built from TRBV7-9 and TRBJ1-2; D is possibly TRBD1 (6 bases). The germline gives CDR1 SEHNR, CDR2 FQNEAQ (reference sequence). This CDR3 region has 13 residues. The germline V and J ends were trimmed by 5 bases and 6 bases, with 13 bases remaining between them. The CDR3 is CASSHYRVNGYTF. The DNA for the CDR3 is TGTGCCAGCAGCCATTACAGGGTGAATGGCTACACCTTC. The whole variable domain, remainder taken from reference TRBV7-9 and TRBJ1-2, is DTGVSQNPRHKITKRGQNVTFRCDPISEHNRLYWYRQTLGQGPEFLTYFQNEAQLEKSRLLSDRFSAERPKGSFSTLEIQRTEQGDSAMYLCASSHYRVNGYTFGSGTRLTVV.

This clonotype turned up a few times. J is TRBJ2-3 and V is TRBV18; 9 positions match TRBD2. V lost 6 bases to trimming and J lost 6 bases; unmatched junction nucleotides: 19. Germline V gives CDR1 KGHSH, CDR2 LQKENI. This CDR3 region has 18 residues. CDR3 sequence: CASSEWTAGLAVVDTQYF. In nucleotides, the CDR3 is TGTGCCAGCTCCGAGTGGACGGCGGGACTAGCTGTTGTGGATACGCAGTATTTT.

This clonotype was detected a few times. This sequence joins TRBV12-3 or TRBV12-4 and TRBJ2-1; TRBD2 matches 10 bases. The CDR3 length is 15 residues. The junction had 8 bases not matched to a gene; V was cut back by 6 bases and J by 6 bases. CDR3 amino acids: CASSHGLADSNEQFF. The DNA for the CDR3 is TGTGCCAGCAGCCATGGACTAGCGGATTCCAATGAGCAGTTCTTC.

There are a few counts of this clonotype. This chain uses TRBV20-1 with TRBJ2-3, with D uncertain. This CDR3 has 12 residues. Germline V gives CDR1 DFQATT, CDR2 SNEGSKA (reference sequence). With 3 bases removed from V and 7 bases from J, the gap between germline ends came to 11 bases. CDR3 in amino acids: CSASASRHTQYF. The CDR3 DNA is TGCAGTGCTAGTGCCTCCCGCCATACGCAGTATTTT.

This clonotype was detected only a few times. The chain combines TRBV9 with TRBJ2-7; D might be TRBD2 (6 bases). Germline V gives CDR1 SGDLS, CDR2 YYNGEE. The CDR3 runs to 16 residues. V was pared by 4 bases and J by 2 bases, with 19 bases between. The CDR3: CASSPSMGGLAYEQYF. CDR3 nucleotides: TGTGCCAGCAGCCCCAGTATGGGGGGTTTGGCCTACGAGCAGTACTTC.

The chain links TRBV9 to TRBJ2-3, with TRBD2 as a possible D gene (7 bases). The V and J ends lost 6 bases and 2 bases respectively, with 19 bases between them. This CDR3 is 16 amino acids long. CDR1 and CDR2 from the germline V gene are SGDLS and YYNGEE. The CDR3 region has the DNA TGTGCCAGCAACTCCCCGCGGGGGCCGGACACAGATACGCAGTATTTT. Translated, it gives CASNSPRGPDTDTQYF. The whole variable domain, filled in from reference TRBV9 and TRBJ2-3, reads DSGVTQTPKHLITATGQRVTLRCSPRSGDLSVYWYQQSLDQGLQFLIQYYNGEERAKGNILERFSAQQFPDLHSELNLSSLELGDSALYFCASNSPRGPDTDTQYFGPGTRLTVL.

About this clonotype: One end of the junction fails to match germline, which may point to a read error. This sequence joins TRBV4-1 and TRBJ2-1, with D possibly being TRBD2 (6 bases). Germline V CDR1 and CDR2: MGHRA, YSYEKL. CDR3 length: 18 amino acids. This CDR3 is CASGQEGVGASVYNEQFF. The CDR3 coding sequence is TGCGCCAGCGGCCAAGAAGGTGTCGGAGCTAGCGTCTACAATGAGCAGTTCTTC.

This clonotype was found a few times. This chain joins TRBV5-4 and TRBJ2-3; TRBD2 agrees at 8 bases. This CDR3 has 16 residues. J was trimmed by 5 bases and V by 0 bases; bases with no gene match: 8. Germline assignment: CDR1 SGHNT and CDR2 YYREEE (reference sequence). As DNA, the CDR3 is TGTGCCAGCAGCTTGGGACTAGCGTCCGCCGGAGATACGCAGTATTTT. Amino acid sequence: CASSLGLASAGDTQYF. Supplemented by reference TRBV5-4 and TRBJ2-3, the full variable domain reads ETGVTQSPTHLIKTRGQQVTLRCSSQSGHNTVSWYQQALGQGPQFIFQYYREEENGRGNFPPRFSGLQFPNYSSELNVNALELDDSALYLCASSLGLASAGDTQYFGPGTRLTVL.

On this clonotype: A junction boundary mismatches the germline segment, possibly from a read error. This chain connects TRBV18 to TRBJ2-7; 8 nucleotides line up with TRBD1. Germline V gives CDR1 KGHSH, CDR2 LQKENI. The CDR3 length is 15 residues. The CDR3 DNA reads TGTGCCAGCTCATCGGACAGGGAAAATTTCTACAAGCAGTACTTC. It encodes CASSSDRENFYKQYF.

The sample holds one count of this clonotype. The chain recombines TRBV14 with TRBJ1-2; 8 bases align to TRBD1. With V trimmed by 5 bases and J by 7 bases, 9 bases remained unmatched. This CDR3 has 14 residues. Germline V gene data show CDR1 as SGHDN and CDR2 as FVKESK. The CDR3 DNA follows: TGTGCCAGCAGCGTCGGACAGGGATGGGGTGGCTACACCTTC. It encodes CASSVGQGWGGYTF.

This clonotype was observed many times. J is TRBJ2-7 and V is TRBV10-3; D is uncertain. Germline-derived CDR1 and CDR2 are ENHRY and SYGVKD. With 7 bases removed from V and 7 bases from J, the gap between germline ends came to 20 bases. There are 14 residues in the CDR3. DNA for the CDR3: TGTGCCATCAAGGGAACTCTAGATTCTAATGAGCAGTACTTC. Its translation is CAIKGTLDSNEQYF.

This clonotype was seen once. The V gene is TRBV7-9, the J gene TRBJ1-1, with D possibly being TRBD1 (6 bases). This CDR3 spans 16 amino acids. Germline lookup yields CDR1 SEHNR and CDR2 FQNEAQ (reference sequence). V was shortened by 4 bases and J by 0 bases, with 15 bases between the two germline ends. For the CDR3, the DNA is TGTGCCAGCAGCTCCCCCGACAGGAGCATGAACACTGAAGCTTTCTTT. This codes for CASSSPDRSMNTEAFF.

This clonotype was seen only a few times. The J gene is TRBJ2-1, the V gene TRBV7-7; unclear D gene. This CDR3 contains 16 residues. Germline CDR1 SSHAT, CDR2 FNYEAQ (reference sequence). V was cut by 1 base and J by 0 bases, with 10 bases left in between. CDR3: CASSLGSPSSYNEQFF. CDR3 DNA: TGTGCCAGCAGCTTAGGGTCCCCCAGCTCCTACAATGAGCAGTTCTTC.

This sequence joins TRBV15 and TRBJ1-2; D gene unclear. There are 14 residues in the CDR3. V was shortened by 6 bases and J by 7 bases, with 18 bases between the two germline ends. CDR1 and CDR2 (germline): LNHNV, YYDKDF (reference sequence). CDR3: CATRPGEGKIGYTF. The CDR3 DNA reads as TGTGCCACCAGACCTGGGGAGGGAAAGATTGGCTACACCTTC.

Comments on this clonotype: Since a much larger clone is just one base distant, this may be a read error. The chain uses TRBV11-2 and TRBJ2-7; TRBD1 aligns across 8 bases. Germline-derived CDR1 and CDR2 are SGHAT and FQNNGV. The CDR3 is made up of 14 amino acids. V was clipped by 4 bases and J by 4 bases; unmatched bases: 6. The CDR3 sequence is CASSCRDRTYEQYF. The CDR3 nucleotides are TGTGCCAGCAGCTGCCGGGACAGGACATACGAGCAGTACTTC.

The rearrangement uses TRBV5-1 and TRBJ2-1; no clear D gene. This CDR3 contains 14 residues. Germline CDR1 reads SGHRS; CDR2 reads YFSETQ. Trimming removed 6 bases from V and 0 bases from J, with 10 bases in between. The CDR3 coding sequence is TGCGCCAGCAAAAGCGAGAGCTCCTACAATGAGCAGTTCTTC. Translated: CASKSESSYNEQFF.

The J gene is TRBJ1-2, the V gene TRBV20-1; weak D call: TRBD1 (5 bases). The CDR3 loop spans 11 amino acids. Germline CDR1 and CDR2: DFQATT and SNEGSKA (reference sequence). The ends were cut back, 3 bases at V and 11 bases at J, with 13 bases in the middle. In DNA form, the CDR3 reads TGCAGTGCTAGGCGGGGGATCGGTTACACCTTC. Its protein is CSARRGIGYTF.